The 22 T cell receptor beta chains below all came from one sample that was sequenced in a study of CD8 T cells in ankylosing spondylitis. Study-wide results and limits: For ankylosing spondylitis blood, a TCR beta motif of 7 or 8 highly homologous variants appeared characteristic.

TCRdb reprocessed the 5' RACE reads with MiXCR, giving one entry per CDR3 protein. This table holds some 450,000 distinct CDR3 sequences, roughly 17% found once. Their antigen targets remain unknown. Sequencing input: blood, either unsorted or a sorted T cell fraction (not recorded which). Receptors originate from a male donor with ankylosing spondylitis.

This clonotype was counted only a few times. The rearrangement uses TRBV4-1 and TRBJ1-3; weak D call: TRBD1 (5 bases). The CDR3 contains 15 residues. Trimming removed 0 bases at V and 0 bases at J, with 6 bases between. Per the germline V gene, CDR1 is MGHRA and CDR2 is YSYEKL. The CDR3 protein is CASSQDQGSGNTIYF. The CDR3 DNA sequence: TGCGCCAGCAGCCAAGATCAGGGCTCTGGAAACACCATATATTTT.

This chain uses TRBV9 with TRBJ2-7, with 8 bases fitting TRBD2. V lost 2 bases to trimming and J lost 2 bases; unmatched junction nucleotides: 3. This CDR3 region has 14 residues. Germline CDR1 and CDR2: SGDLS and YYNGEE. This CDR3 is CASSVSGATYEQYF. CDR3 bases: TGTGCCAGCAGCGTTAGCGGGGCAACCTACGAGCAGTACTTC.

The genes are TRBV11-1 and TRBJ2-5; no definite D call. The CDR3 loop spans 13 amino acids. Per germline, CDR1 SGHAT and CDR2 FQDESV (reference sequence). V was clipped by 4 bases and J by 7 bases, with 13 bases between them. The CDR3 spells CASSYAASGTQYF. Here the CDR3 DNA reads TGTGCCAGCAGCTACGCCGCCTCGGGGACCCAGTACTTC.

A few counts support this clonotype. V and J are TRBV29-1 and TRBJ2-7, with 7 bases that match TRBD2. The CDR3 is 16 residues long. V dropped 6 bases and J dropped 0; count of bases not matched to a gene: 14. Germline V gene sequence: CDR1 SQVTM, CDR2 ANQGSEA. This chain's CDR3 is CSVRGGPGIPSYEQYF. The CDR3 DNA is TGCAGCGTACGGGGAGGGCCAGGGATCCCCTCCTACGAGCAGTACTTC.

This clonotype appeared a few times. This chain joins TRBV20-1 and TRBJ2-7; D possibly uses TRBD1 or TRBD2 (5 bases each). CDR3 size: 13 residues. V lost 3 bases and J lost 5, with 14 bases in between. The germline CDR1 and CDR2 sequences are DFQATT and SNEGSKA (reference sequence). The CDR3 sequence is CSASRFGTHEQYF. The CDR3 DNA follows: TGCAGTGCTAGCCGCTTCGGGACCCACGAGCAGTACTTC.

The CDR3 is CASSDEGADYEQYF. The CDR3 region has the DNA TGCGCCAGCAGCGATGAGGGGGCTGACTACGAGCAGTACTTC. The rearrangement joins TRBV5-1 to TRBJ2-7; 7 bases fit TRBD1. Germline V gene data show CDR1 as SGHRS and CDR2 as YFSETQ. With 4 bases clipped from V and 3 bases from J, the junction kept 7 bases outside the gene matches. CDR3 size: 14 residues.

This clonotype was seen a handful of times. The rearrangement links TRBV10-3 to TRBJ1-2, with D possibly TRBD1 on 5 matching bases. CDR1 and CDR2 (germline): ENHRY, SYGVKD. The CDR3 sequence is 13 residues long. V lost 8 bases and J lost 2, with 12 bases in between. DNA for the CDR3: TGTGCCATCGGGACGGATTCCAACTATGGCTACACCTTC. It encodes CAIGTDSNYGYTF.

This clonotype was observed a handful of times. This sequence joins TRBV3-1 and TRBJ2-1; D not certain. This CDR3 contains 14 residues. V lost 0 bases and J 6 bases, leaving 9 bases between the germline ends. Germline values: CDR1 LGHDT, CDR2 YNNKEL (reference sequence). CDR3 sequence: CASSQDLGFNEQFF. In nucleotides, the CDR3 is TGTGCCAGCAGCCAAGATCTCGGGTTCAATGAGCAGTTCTTC.

Ten or more counts support this clonotype. V is TRBV5-1 and J is TRBJ2-7, with 9 bases that match TRBD1. Germline CDR1 is SGHRS and CDR2 is YFSETQ. The junction had 8 bases not matched to a gene; V was cut back by 4 bases and J by 3 bases. This CDR3 spans 15 amino acids. CDR3 nucleotide sequence: TGCGCCAGCAGCCCGCGGACAGGGGCATACTACGAGCAGTACTTC. Translation: CASSPRTGAYYEQYF.

This clonotype showed up just once. J is TRBJ1-1 and V is TRBV20-1; D gene ambiguous. This CDR3 contains 13 residues. Germline values: CDR1 DFQATT, CDR2 SNEGSKA (reference sequence). This CDR3 reads CRGLKDGNTEAFF. Here the CDR3 DNA reads TGCAGGGGTCTAAAGGACGGGAACACTGAAGCTTTCTTT.

The chain employs TRBV29-1 and TRBJ2-3; 12 positions match TRBD1. The trim removed 6 bases at V and 7 bases at J, leaving 11 bases unmatched. Germline V gene data show CDR1 as SQVTM and CDR2 as ANQGSEA. The CDR3 totals 15 residues. This chain's CDR3 is CSVAAGTGGSYTQYF. The CDR3 DNA reads as TGCAGCGTCGCCGCCGGGACAGGGGGCTCGTATACGCAGTATTTT.

DNA for the CDR3: TGTGCCAGCAGCCGCGGTGGCAGTGCTGAAAAACTGTTTTTT. It specifies CASSRGGSAEKLFF. The chain joins TRBV6-1 to TRBJ1-4; D uncertain. This CDR3 has 14 residues. V lost 6 bases to trimming and J lost 7 bases, with 15 bases between them. Germline assignment: CDR1 MNHNS and CDR2 SASEGT.

This clonotype occurred a few times. The chain carries TRBV4-2 and TRBJ1-3, with D possibly TRBD1 on 6 matching bases. This CDR3 contains 15 residues. The germline CDR1 and CDR2 sequences are LGHNA and YNFKEQ. Trimming took 1 base from V and 3 from J, leaving 10 bases between them. The CDR3 here is CASSQGTEIGNTIYF. For the CDR3, the DNA is TGTGCCAGCAGCCAAGGGACAGAAATTGGAAACACCATATATTTT.

This clonotype occurred many times. V usage is TRBV5-5 and J usage is TRBJ2-2; the D gene is possibly TRBD2 (5 bases). CDR3 length: 14 residues. V lost 4 bases and J lost 7, with 14 bases in between. Looked up from germline, CDR1 is SGHKS and CDR2 is YYEKEE (reference sequence). The CDR3 here is CASSTGLGGGELFF. The CDR3 DNA follows: TGTGCCAGCAGCACCGGACTGGGTGGCGGGGAGCTGTTTTTT.

This clonotype occurred a few times. CDR3 sequence (DNA): TGTGCCAGCAGTGGACAGGGGGCCGATCAGCCCCAGCATTTT. Its protein product is CASSGQGADQPQHF. The V call is TRBV7-9, the J call TRBJ1-5, with TRBD1 matching 11 bases. The J segment lost 5 bases and the V segment lost 6 bases, leaving 3 bases of the junction unmatched. This CDR3 is 14 amino acids long. Germline V gene data show CDR1 as SEHNR and CDR2 as FQNEAQ (reference sequence).

The chain has TRBV5-1 and TRBJ2-7; 9 nucleotides match TRBD1. The junction had 5 bases not matched to a gene; V was cut back by 0 bases and J by 7 bases. Germline lookup yields CDR1 SGHRS and CDR2 YFSETQ. The CDR3 loop spans 14 amino acids. The DNA for the CDR3 is TGCGCCAGCAGCTTGGGGACAGGGGTGAGGGAGCAGTACTTC. This codes for CASSLGTGVREQYF.

V and J are TRBV3-1 and TRBJ2-7; maybe TRBD1 (5 bases). This CDR3 is built from 15 residues. In germline, CDR1 is LGHDT, CDR2 YNNKEL (reference sequence). Trimming took 1 base from V and 7 from J, leaving 17 bases between them. The CDR3 protein is CASSQVRALRREQYF. The CDR3 region has the DNA TGTGCCAGCAGCCAAGTCAGGGCTCTCCGGAGAGAGCAGTACTTC.

This clonotype was observed a handful of times. The chain uses TRBV5-5 and TRBJ2-5, with a tentative D call TRBD2 (5 bases). With 3 bases removed from V and 3 bases from J, the gap between germline ends came to 18 bases. This CDR3 contains 16 residues. Germline V CDR1 and CDR2: SGHKS, YYEKEE (reference sequence). The CDR3 protein is CASSYIAKWGEETQYF. For the CDR3, the DNA is TGTGCCAGCAGCTATATCGCAAAATGGGGAGAAGAGACCCAGTACTTC.

V is TRBV3-1 and J is TRBJ2-1; 8 nucleotides line up with TRBD2. CDR1 LGHDT and CDR2 YNNKEL come from the germline V gene (reference sequence). The ends lost 3 bases at V and 3 bases at J; junction bases unmatched: 4. The CDR3 is made up of 15 amino acids. CDR3 in amino acids: CASSHDGRVYNEQFF. For the CDR3, the DNA is TGTGCCAGCAGCCACGACGGGAGGGTCTACAATGAGCAGTTCTTC.

This clonotype was observed a few times. The genes are TRBV3-1 and TRBJ2-7; 9 bases match TRBD2. The CDR3 is 15 amino acids. Losses at the gene ends were 5 bases for V and 3 bases for J; bases not matched to a gene: 8. Germline V gene data show CDR1 as LGHDT and CDR2 as YNNKEL (reference sequence). The CDR3 nucleotides are TGTGCCAGCAGCTCCTGGGCTAGCGGGAACTACGAGCAGTACTTC. Amino acid sequence: CASSSWASGNYEQYF.

This clonotype showed up just a few times. The J gene is TRBJ1-1, the V gene TRBV7-9, with D possibly being TRBD1 (6 bases). CDR1 and CDR2 from the germline V gene are SEHNR and FQNEAQ (reference sequence). CDR3 length: 15 amino acids. Trimming removed 1 base at V and 4 bases at J, with 13 bases between. Here the CDR3 DNA reads TGTGCCAGCAGCTTAGGTGGGGGGGCTAGCACTGAAGCTTTCTTT. Protein product: CASSLGGGASTEAFF.

The chain links TRBV25-1 to TRBJ1-2; 10 bases are shared with TRBD1. CDR1 and CDR2 from the germline V gene are MGHDK and SYGVNS. V shed 3 bases, J shed 8 bases, and the junction held 18 bases outside the gene matches. The CDR3 covers 18 residues. Here the CDR3 DNA reads TGTGCCAGCAGTGACTTAAAAACACCACCGGGACAGGGGTCCGGCTACACCTTC. Translating it yields CASSDLKTPPGQGSGYTF.